This T cell receptor (beta chain) is drawn from a study of blood T cell repertoires in COVID-19. For the study at large: COVID-19 samples, acute and convalescent, were from the United States, Italy and Spain.

Germline CDR1 is MDHEN and CDR2 is SYDVKM. This CDR3 comprises 14 residues. The ends lost 6 bases at V and 5 bases at J; junction bases unmatched: 4. TCRdb keeps only in-frame clones here, not all; method: immunoSEQ multiplex PCR. The sample carries about 350,000 clones, roughly 90% recorded once. The chain combines TRBV28 with TRBJ2-1; 10 bases align to TRBD2. The origin of this receptor is a woman aged 70-85 years with COVID-19, enrolled during active disease. The sequenced material came from peripheral blood. The CDR3: CASRTLAGNNEQFF. CDR3 DNA: TGTGCCAGCAGGACACTAGCGGGGAACAATGAGCAGTTCTTC.